This T cell receptor beta chain came from a study of T cells after yellow fever vaccination. Looking at the study overall: The SMART-Seq v4 Ultra Low Input method served to prepare the low-cell-number fractions.

Overall study results and limits: From the bulk population, abundant clonotypes could contaminate and appear within FACS-sorted repertoires. Secondary responses were weaker yet peaked faster, day 5 versus 15. Most primary-vaccination clones reappeared after the booster (about 97% CD4, roughly 88% CD8).

In the case of this clonotype: Its antigen is as yet unknown.

TCRdb processed the 5' RACE reads anew with MiXCR; each CDR3 protein has one entry. The table records a few hundred thousand distinct CDR3 sequences, over 4% of them present only once. This TCR was sampled from a man aged 18 to 30 who received the YFV17D yellow fever vaccine. The sample here was PBMCs, taken 5 days after the yellow fever booster vaccination.

The CDR3 DNA sequence: TGTGCCAGCAGCGCCTACCGGGGGAAGGGTACAGATACGCAGTATTTT. Residues: CASSAYRGKGTDTQYF. The chain uses TRBV5-4 and TRBJ2-3; weak D call: TRBD2 (6 bases). The germline V and J ends were trimmed by 4 bases and 3 bases, with 18 bases remaining between them. The CDR3 length is 16 residues. The germline gives CDR1 SGHNT, CDR2 YYREEE (reference sequence).